This T cell receptor (beta chain) comes out of a study of blood T cells in healthy people across ages (dated by TCRdb to between 2015 and 2017). Study-wide context: In model experiments, roughly one uniquely barcoded TCR beta cDNA molecule per two T cells was captured by template switching. Using the same blood draw, the study looked at two additional independent replicas of 1 million unique cDNA reads for two donors, one aged 18 to 29 and the other aged 80 or older. To avoid experimental bias, donors of different ages were distributed randomly across sequencing lanes. The donors were split into four age groups: young (average 16 years), middle-aged (39), aged (more than 60) and long-lived (under 90). Age-related changes in TCR beta repertoire diversity were measured in the study by deep sequencing normalized with unique cDNA molecular identifiers. What the study reported, not specific to this receptor: As age increased, observed TCR beta diversity per million T cells dropped in a roughly linear way, and a significant reduction was already evident by age around 41. Donor CMV infection status was unknown, potentially confounding age-related changes in expanded clonotypes. Total diversity estimates from one million sequenced T cells were considered lower bounds and underestimates. There was a strong correlation between observed TCR beta diversity and the percentage of naive T cells measured by flow cytometry. Compared with the aged group, the long-lived group had more naive CD4+ T cells, fewer expanded clones and increased TCR diversity, suggesting age selection. Since profiling was done on bulk unsorted PBMCs, naive and antigen-experienced compartments could not be conclusively compared.

Trimming removed 2 bases from V and 2 bases from J; the gene matches leave 2 bases unexplained. Reading the germline V gene gives CDR1 MNHNS and CDR2 SASEGT. CDR3 length: 14 amino acids, cysteine to phenylalanine. CDR3 DNA is the only sequence kept; it has 42 bases, read in frame from the first base. This clonotype came up a few times. There is no known antigen for this receptor. It has no much larger one-base neighbor in the sample; base qualities were not kept. Systemically healthy Caucasian individuals from Russia, 39 in total and aged about 6 to 95 years, were included as donors. Each donor gave about 9.7 milliliters of peripheral blood, drawn into EDTA-treated Vacutainer tubes. Ficoll-Paque density-gradient centrifugation was used to isolate PBMCs, with at least 6.5 million per sample. Total RNA was extracted from PBMCs with Trizol reagent, with at least 6 micrograms obtained per sample. For every donor, flow cytometry on a PBMC aliquot measured the percentage of naive CD45RAhigh/CD27high T cells.

Libraries were made using 5' RACE. Sequencing instrument: Illumina HiSeq 2500. A second roughly 7 to 12 cycle PCR used a sample-barcoded 5' primer and a J-beta primer mix. A unique molecular identifier was introduced onto each TCR beta cDNA molecule by a template-switch 5' adaptor carrying 12 random nucleotides. Each sample yielded at least 2.5 million CDR3-containing paired-end reads. First-strand cDNA synthesis was performed from all RNA using the Mint cDNA synthesis kit, with priming by a TRBC-specific oligonucleotide. After uracil-DNA glycosylase treatment, a first 18-cycle PCR used universal primers M1SS and BC2_uni_R on all cDNA. Regarding the original processing steps: For normalization, 1 million high-quality reads were randomly selected from each sample, with every read carrying a distinct molecular identifier. Reads with shared molecular identifiers were discarded instead of being binned into consensus sequences. MiTCR, run with a Q25 quality threshold and the strictest error-elimination algorithm, handled CDR3 identification, clonotype clustering and error correction. A nonparametric unseen species model with Euler transformation was used to estimate a lower bound on total TCR beta diversity. In TCRdb, the public reads were trimmed at Q25 with fastp and aligned with MiXCR, with productive beta chains retained. For every CDR3 protein sequence, its rows merge into one entry that carries the most common genes and DNA. The V and J calls were not made by the authors but by TCRdb's processing. The sample includes 650,000 to 800,000 distinct CDR3 sequences, with under 55% observed a single time. About a fifth of the sample goes to the ten largest clones.

Recombination linked TRBV6-1 to TRBJ2-7; 8 middle bases align to TRBD2. The receptor was derived from a man in his 60s in good health. The sequenced material came from blood. DNA sequence: TGTGCCAGCAGTGAAACTAGCGGCCCCTACGAGCAGTACTTC. This yields the protein CASSETSGPYEQYF.